This T cell receptor (beta chain) was retrieved from a study of cytomegalovirus exposure and HLA in healthy donors. Study-level points and caveats: At a 0.05 false discovery rate, a later analysis found 18,000 or so TCR beta sequences to be associated with HLA alleles. For most TCR beta V segments, an earlier analysis put the productive rate at about 90% or about 30% of the time.

This clone appeared a few times. Its antigen remains unknown. PCR amplification relied on 60 Vbeta primers (plus 13 Jbeta primers). Profiling relied on immunoSEQ multiplex PCR, and the TCRdb table lists in-frame clones only, not all of them. The sample has some 100,000 clones, 77% seen once; the top ten hold approximately 11%. The length of the CDR3 is 14 residues. CDR1 is MDHEN and CDR2 is SYDVKM in the germline V gene. Trimming removed 3 bases at V and 6 bases at J, with 12 bases between. The source material was PBMCs. This clonotype was sampled from a man aged 35 to 55 in good health and CMV-seropositive. J is TRBJ2-4 and V is TRBV28; TRBD2 might be the D (6 bases). As DNA, the CDR3 is TGTGCCAGCAGTTTGTCGGGGGTAGGAAACATTCAGTACTTC. Translating it yields CASSLSGVGNIQYF.